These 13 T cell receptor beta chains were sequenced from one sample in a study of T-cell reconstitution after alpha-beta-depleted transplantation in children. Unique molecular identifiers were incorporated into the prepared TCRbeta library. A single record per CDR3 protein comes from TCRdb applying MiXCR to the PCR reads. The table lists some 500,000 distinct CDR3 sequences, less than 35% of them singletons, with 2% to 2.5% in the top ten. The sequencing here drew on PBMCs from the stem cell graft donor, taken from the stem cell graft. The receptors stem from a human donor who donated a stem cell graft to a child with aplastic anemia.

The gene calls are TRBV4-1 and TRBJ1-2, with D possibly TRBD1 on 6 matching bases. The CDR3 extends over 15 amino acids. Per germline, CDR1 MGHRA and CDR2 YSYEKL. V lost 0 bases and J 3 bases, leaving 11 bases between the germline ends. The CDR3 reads CASSQDIAGDYGYTF. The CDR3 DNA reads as TGCGCCAGCAGCCAAGACATAGCAGGGGACTATGGCTACACCTTC.

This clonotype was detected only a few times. In DNA form, the CDR3 reads TGTGCCAGCAGTTTTACGGCAGCCCTTAATGAAAAACTGTTTTTT. Its protein product is CASSFTAALNEKLFF. The V call is TRBV12-3 or TRBV12-4, the J call TRBJ1-4, with no clear D. The length of the CDR3 is 15 residues. The V end was cut by 3 bases, the J end by 4 bases, with 12 bases between.

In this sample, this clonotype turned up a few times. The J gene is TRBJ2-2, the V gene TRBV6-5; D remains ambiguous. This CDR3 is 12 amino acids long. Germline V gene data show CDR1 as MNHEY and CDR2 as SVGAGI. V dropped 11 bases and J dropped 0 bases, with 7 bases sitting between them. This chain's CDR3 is CALLSNTGELFF. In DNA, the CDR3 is TGTGCCTTGCTTTCGAACACCGGGGAGCTGTTTTTT.

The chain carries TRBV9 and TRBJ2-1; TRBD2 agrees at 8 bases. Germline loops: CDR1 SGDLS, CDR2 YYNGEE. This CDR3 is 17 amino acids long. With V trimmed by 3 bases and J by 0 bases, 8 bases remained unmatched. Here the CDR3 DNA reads TGTGCCAGCAGCGCACTGGGGAGCGGGAGCTCCTACAATGAGCAGTTCTTC. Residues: CASSALGSGSSYNEQFF. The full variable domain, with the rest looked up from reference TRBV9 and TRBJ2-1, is DSGVTQTPKHLITATGQRVTLRCSPRSGDLSVYWYQQSLDQGLQFLIQYYNGEERAKGNILERFSAQQFPDLHSELNLSSLELGDSALYFCASSALGSGSSYNEQFFGPGTRLTVL.

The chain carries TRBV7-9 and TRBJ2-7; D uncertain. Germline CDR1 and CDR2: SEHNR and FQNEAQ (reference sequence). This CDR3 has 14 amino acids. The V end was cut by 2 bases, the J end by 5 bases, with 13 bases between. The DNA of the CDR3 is TGTGCCAGCAGCTTACTAAACTCGGCAGACGAGCAGTACTTC. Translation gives CASSLLNSADEQYF.

The CDR3 sequence: CSARIPIGGPPWGYTF. The CDR3 coding sequence is TGCAGTGCTAGGATCCCTATCGGGGGGCCTCCGTGGGGCTACACCTTC. The chain links TRBV20-1 to TRBJ1-2; perhaps TRBD1 as D (6 bases). The germline CDR1 and CDR2 sequences are DFQATT and SNEGSKA (reference sequence). With 3 bases removed from V and 8 bases from J, the gap between germline ends came to 25 bases. CDR3 size: 16 residues.

Here the CDR3 reads CASRGENYGYTF. The DNA for the CDR3 is TGTGCCAGCAGGGGTGAGAACTATGGCTACACCTTC. The chain carries TRBV7-9 and TRBJ1-2; D unclear. Trimming pared 6 bases from V and 2 bases from J, leaving 7 bases between. CDR1 and CDR2 (germline): SEHNR, FQNEAQ (reference sequence). This CDR3 spans 12 amino acids.

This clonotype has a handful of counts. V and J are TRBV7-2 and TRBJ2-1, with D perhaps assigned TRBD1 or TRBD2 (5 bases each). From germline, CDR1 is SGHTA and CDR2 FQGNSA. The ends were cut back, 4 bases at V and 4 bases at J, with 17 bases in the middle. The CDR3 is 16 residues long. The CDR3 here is CASSSRGVVGYNEQFF. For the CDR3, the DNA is TGTGCCAGCAGCTCCCGAGGGGTCGTGGGTTACAATGAGCAGTTCTTC.

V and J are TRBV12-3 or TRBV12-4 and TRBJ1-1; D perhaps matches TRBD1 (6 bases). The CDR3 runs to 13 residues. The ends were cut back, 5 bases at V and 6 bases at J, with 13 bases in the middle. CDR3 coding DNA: TGTGCCAGCAGTCCCACAGGGAGGGCTGAAGCTTTCTTT. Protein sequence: CASSPTGRAEAFF.

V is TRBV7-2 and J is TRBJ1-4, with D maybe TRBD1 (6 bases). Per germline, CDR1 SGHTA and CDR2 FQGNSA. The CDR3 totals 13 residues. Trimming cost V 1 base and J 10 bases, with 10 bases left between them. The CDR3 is CASSLEGGGKLFF. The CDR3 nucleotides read TGTGCCAGCAGCTTAGAAGGGGGTGGAAAACTGTTTTTT.

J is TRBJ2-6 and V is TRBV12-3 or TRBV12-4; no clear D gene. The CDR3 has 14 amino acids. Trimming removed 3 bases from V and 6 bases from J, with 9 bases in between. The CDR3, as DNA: TGTGCCAGCAGTTTCGATCTTGAGGCCAACGTCCTGACTTTC. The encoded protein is CASSFDLEANVLTF.

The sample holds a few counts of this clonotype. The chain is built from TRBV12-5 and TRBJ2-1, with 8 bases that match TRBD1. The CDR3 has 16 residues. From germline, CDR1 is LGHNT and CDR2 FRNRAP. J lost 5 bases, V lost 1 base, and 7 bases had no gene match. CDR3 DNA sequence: TGTGCTAGTGGTTTGGCCGGACAGGGAAGGGACAATGAGCAGTTCTTC. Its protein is CASGLAGQGRDNEQFF. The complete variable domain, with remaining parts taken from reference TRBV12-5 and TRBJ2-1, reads DARVTQTPRHKVTEMGQEVTMRCQPILGHNTVFWYRQTMMQGLELLAYFRNRAPLDDSGMPKDRFSAEMPDATLATLKIQPSEPRDSAVYFCASGLAGQGRDNEQFFGPGTRLTVL.

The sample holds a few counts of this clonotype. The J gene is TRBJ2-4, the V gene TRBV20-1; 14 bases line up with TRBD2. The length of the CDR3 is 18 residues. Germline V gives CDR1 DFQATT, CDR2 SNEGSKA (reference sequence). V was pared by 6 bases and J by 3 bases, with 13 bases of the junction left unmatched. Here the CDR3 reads CSAQTGTSGSWGKNIQYF. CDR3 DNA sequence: TGCAGTGCGCAGACCGGGACTAGCGGGAGTTGGGGCAAAAACATTCAGTACTTC.